The 8 T cell receptor beta chains below were found in one sample sequenced in a study of long-term antiretroviral therapy in people with HIV (dated by TCRdb to the early 2020s). The immunoSEQ hsTCRB v3.0 assay was used at survey level resolution for TRB variable region sequencing. TCRdb took this table from immuneACCESS and kept in-frame rearrangements with V and J called. Such tables lack part of the clones; where checked against another copy, unresolved V genes explain under half of the gap, and the rest is unexplained. Recorded for this sample are under 30,000 clones; approximately 90% of them occurred a single time. Of the sample, roughly 8.7% falls within the top ten clones. Source: unsorted PBMCs, taken 1.8 years before starting antiretroviral therapy. These receptors were obtained from a man aged 50 to 59 with HIV.

The DNA of the CDR3 is TGTGCCAGTAGTATAGATCGGGGCAGAGACTATGGCTACACCTTC. It is translated as CASSIDRGRDYGYTF. The rearrangement links TRBV19 to TRBJ1-2, with D possibly TRBD1 on 5 matching bases. The germline V and J ends were trimmed by 0 bases and 3 bases, with 11 bases remaining between them. The CDR3 consists of 15 residues. The germline gives CDR1 LNHDA, CDR2 SQIVND (reference sequence).

V usage is TRBV5-1 and J usage is TRBJ2-7; D is uncertain. The CDR3 is made up of 16 amino acids. V lost 0 bases and J lost 6, with 19 bases in between. Germline loops: CDR1 SGHRS, CDR2 YFSETQ. In nucleotides, the CDR3 is TGCGCCAGCAGCTTGGAGCCCGCCCAGCAAGCATCCGAGCAGTACTTC. This encodes CASSLEPAQQASEQYF.

Remarks on this clone: At one end the junction does not follow the germline gene, possibly because of a read error. The V and J genes are TRBV5-1 and TRBJ2-5; 11 positions agree with TRBD2. The CDR3 totals 16 residues. Germline CDR1 and CDR2: SGHRS and YFSETQ. The CDR3: CASTLGLADYQETQYF. Here the CDR3 DNA reads TGCGCCAGCACCTTGGGACTAGCGGACTACCAAGAGACCCAGTACTTC.

This chain uses TRBV18 with TRBJ2-1; 9 nucleotides line up with TRBD1. This CDR3 is built from 14 residues. Germline CDR1 is KGHSH and CDR2 is LQKENI. J lost 5 bases, V lost 3 bases, and 2 bases had no gene match. Here the CDR3 reads CASSPDRGNNEQFF. The CDR3 nucleotides read TGTGCCAGCTCACCTGACAGGGGGAACAATGAGCAGTTCTTC. Using reference TRBV18 and TRBJ2-1 for the parts outside the CDR3, the full variable domain is NAGVMQNPRHLVRRRGQEARLRCSPMKGHSHVYWYRQLPEEGLKFMVYLQKENIIDESGMPKERFSAEFPKEGPSILRIQQVVRGDSAAYFCASSPDRGNNEQFFGPGTRLTVL.

The chain carries TRBV5-1 and TRBJ2-2, with 9 bases fitting TRBD1. Germline assignment: CDR1 SGHRS and CDR2 YFSETQ. CDR3 length equals 16 residues. V lost 4 bases to trimming and J lost 5 bases; unmatched junction nucleotides: 9. Here the CDR3 DNA reads TGCGCCAGCAGCCTACAGGGGGCGCGAGGAACCGGGGAGCTGTTTTTT. Translated, it gives CASSLQGARGTGELFF. Drawing the rest from reference TRBV5-1 and TRBJ2-2, the complete variable domain is KAGVTQTPRYLIKTRGQQVTLSCSPISGHRSVSWYQQTPGQGLQFLFEYFSETQRNKGNFPGRFSGRQFSNSRSEMNVSTLELGDSALYLCASSLQGARGTGELFFGEGSRLTVL.

This clone has just a few counts. The chain combines TRBV7-9 with TRBJ2-7; D gene unclear. The CDR3 extends over 12 amino acids. The V end lost 10 bases, the J end lost 3 bases, and 13 bases lay between the germline ends. From germline, CDR1 is SEHNR and CDR2 FQNEAQ (reference sequence). The CDR3 DNA follows: TGTGCCACCGACCACCCTCTCTACGAGCAGTACTTC. Protein product: CATDHPLYEQYF. The complete variable domain, with remaining parts taken from reference TRBV7-9 and TRBJ2-7, reads DTGVSQNPRHKITKRGQNVTFRCDPISEHNRLYWYRQTLGQGPEFLTYFQNEAQLEKSRLLSDRFSAERPKGSFSTLEIQRTEQGDSAMYLCATDHPLYEQYFGPGTRLTVT.

This chain links TRBV27 with TRBJ1-6, with D hard to call. The CDR3 contains 16 residues. Trimming stripped 2 bases from V and 0 bases from J, with 8 bases between. The germline CDR1 and CDR2 sequences are MNHEY and SMNVEV (reference sequence). The CDR3 nucleotides are TGTGCCAGCAGTTTAGGACGGAGCTCCTATAATTCACCCCTCCACTTT. This encodes CASSLGRSSYNSPLHF.

V is TRBV6-6 and J is TRBJ2-2; tentatively, D is TRBD2 (6 bases). The V end lost 4 bases, the J end lost 4 bases, and 13 bases lay between the germline ends. The CDR3 is made up of 15 amino acids. Germline-derived CDR1 and CDR2 are MNHNY and SVGAGI (reference sequence). The CDR3 bases are TGTGCCAGCAGTTGGGAGGTTCGGGGCACCGGGGAGCTGTTTTTT. It specifies CASSWEVRGTGELFF.